Presented here are 4 T cell receptor beta chains from one specimen sequenced in a study of CD8 T cells in Susac syndrome. The RNA, 0.5 to 1 ug, was put through reverse transcription using random hexamers. TCRdb reprocessed the immunoSEQ multiplex PCR reads with MiXCR, giving one entry per CDR3 protein. The sample holds about 140,000 distinct CDR3 sequences, about 95% seen once. Sequenced material: CD4+ T cells from PBMCs. The receptors shown here come from a human donor with Susac syndrome.

This clonotype occurred a few times. The rearrangement uses TRBV7-8 and TRBJ1-5, with 9 bases fitting TRBD1. CDR1 is SGHVS and CDR2 is FQNEAQ in the germline V gene. CDR3 length: 15 residues. V shed 3 bases and J 0 bases; nucleotides not matched to a gene: 0. CDR3 protein: CASSLGQGSNQPQHF. The CDR3 DNA reads as TGTGCCAGCAGCTTGGGACAGGGTAGCAATCAGCCCCAGCATTTT.

The V and J genes are TRBV20-1 and TRBJ2-1; 9 bases align to TRBD2. The length of the CDR3 is 16 residues. V was clipped by 5 bases and J by 8 bases; unmatched bases: 16. CDR1 and CDR2 (germline): DFQATT, SNEGSKA (reference sequence). The CDR3 sequence: CSAQNPLGGRDDEQFF. The CDR3, as DNA: TGCAGTGCTCAGAACCCCCTCGGCGGGAGGGACGATGAGCAGTTCTTC.

The chain carries TRBV6-6 and TRBJ2-7; 7 nucleotides align to TRBD2. The CDR3 loop spans 14 amino acids. The V gene's germline CDR1 is MNHNY and CDR2 SVGAGI (reference sequence). The J segment lost 3 bases and the V segment lost 2 bases, leaving 4 bases of the junction unmatched. CDR3 in DNA: TGTGCCAGCAGTTACGCTAGCGGAAGCTACGAGCAGTACTTC. This codes for CASSYASGSYEQYF.

The chain recombines TRBV5-4 with TRBJ2-7; a weak D match, TRBD2 (5 bases). CDR1 is SGHNT and CDR2 is YYREEE in the germline V gene (reference sequence). V was pared by 4 bases and J by 9 bases, with 14 bases between. The CDR3 consists of 12 residues. The CDR3 region is CASSLERAGQYF. The CDR3 DNA reads TGTGCCAGCAGCCTTGAAAGGGCGGGGCAGTACTTC.